Detailed here is one TCR beta chain. Its antigen is undetermined. Method: immunoSEQ multiplex PCR; TCRdb's copy keeps in-frame clones and lacks some. There are tens of thousands of clones in the sample; more than 80% occur only once, and around 31% lies in the top ten. These data originate in a study of radiation and T cells in renal cell carcinoma. Study outcomes and limitations: Top tumor clonotypes rose in blood 2 weeks post-radiation, then contracted.

This CDR3 spans 16 amino acids. V lost 4 bases to trimming and J lost 0 bases; unmatched junction nucleotides: 5. Germline V gene sequence: CDR1 SGHVS, CDR2 FNYEAQ. The time point is: blood 2 weeks post-SBRT. Specified treatment: 15 Gy SBRT to primary tumor, nephrectomy 4 weeks later. Blood was sampled at baseline, 2 weeks and 4 weeks after SBRT. This rearrangement joins TRBV7-6 to TRBJ2-3; 9 positions match TRBD1. Sequences were derived from blood, sampled from a patient whose treatment included radiotherapy and nephrectomy. This TCR was recovered from a woman in her 70s with renal cell carcinoma. The CDR3 here is CASSSQGALSTDTQYF. CDR3 coding DNA: TGTGCCAGCAGCTCACAGGGGGCCTTGAGCACAGATACGCAGTATTTT. Variable domain in full (rest from reference TRBV7-6 and TRBJ2-3): GAGVSQSPRYKVTKRGQDVALRCDPISGHVSLYWYRQALGQGPEFLTYFNYEAQQDKSGLPNDRFSAERPEGSISTLTIQRTEQRDSAMYRCASSSQGALSTDTQYFGPGTRLTVL.